Shown below are 22 T cell receptor beta chains from a single sample sequenced in a study of T-cell memory formation after mild COVID-19 (dated by TCRdb to about 2021). Libraries were made using 5' RACE. Sequencing was carried out with an Illumina NovaSeq 6000. TCRdb redid the processing of the public reads, applying fastp at Q25 and MiXCR, and retained in-frame beta chains. Here each entry gathers all rows of one CDR3 protein and keeps the most common genes and DNA. The sample table lists hundreds of thousands of distinct CDR3 sequences, around 15% of them with a count of one. The ten largest make up less than 10% of the sample. The sequencing sample was made of PBMCs or a T cell subset sorted from them (not recorded which). The receptors were gathered from an adult woman who had mild COVID-19 (a few samples of this study predate the infection). The sample titles of this study are shuffled in the database, so cell type and time point are left out; the donor was told from shared clones.

The rearrangement joins TRBV6-5 to TRBJ1-2; D might be TRBD1 (5 bases). The CDR3 runs to 17 residues. Trimming cost V 0 bases and J 0 bases, with 14 bases left between them. Germline V gene data show CDR1 as MNHEY and CDR2 as SVGAGI. In DNA, the CDR3 is TGTGCCAGCAGTTACTCCACCACTCGGGGGGCTAACTATGGCTACACCTTC. Its translation is CASSYSTTRGANYGYTF.

This sequence joins TRBV20-1 and TRBJ1-5, with D perhaps TRBD1 (5 bases). The V gene's germline CDR1 is DFQATT and CDR2 SNEGSKA (reference sequence). The CDR3 extends over 15 amino acids. The V and J ends lost 3 bases and 7 bases respectively, with 19 bases between them. As DNA, the CDR3 is TGCAGTGCTAGCCAGGGAGTCTTCTCGAGCCAGCCCCAGCATTTT. Translated: CSASQGVFSSQPQHF.

This clonotype was detected only once. One end of the junction does not line up with germline, which may come from a read error. V and J are TRBV7-3 and TRBJ2-3; TRBD2 agrees at 13 bases. This CDR3 is 16 amino acids long. The V gene's germline CDR1 is SGHTA and CDR2 FQGTGA. The CDR3 spells CASSLTSGGAGDTQYF. CDR3 coding DNA: TGTGCCAGCAGCCTAACTAGCGGGGGGGCGGGAGATACGCAGTATTTT.

This clonotype has just a few counts. V usage is TRBV6-5 and J usage is TRBJ1-1; D remains ambiguous. The V end lost 7 bases, the J end lost 10 bases, and 25 bases lay between the germline ends. CDR3 length: 15 amino acids. The germline V gene has CDR1 MNHEY and CDR2 SVGAGI. The CDR3 loop is CASTTYGETSHAAFF. The DNA of the CDR3 is TGTGCCAGCACCACCTATGGGGAAACTTCCCACGCAGCTTTCTTT.

The rearrangement links TRBV20-1 to TRBJ1-6; unclear D gene. Trimming left V 6 bases short and J 10 bases short, with 25 bases between. CDR3 length equals 16 residues. Germline V gives CDR1 DFQATT, CDR2 SNEGSKA (reference sequence). CDR3 region: CSANAGPIGSASPLHF. The CDR3 coding sequence is TGCAGTGCCAATGCTGGACCTATTGGGTCGGCCTCACCCCTCCACTTT.

This clonotype came up a few times. The V gene is TRBV9, the J gene TRBJ2-3, with 7 bases lining up with TRBD2. The CDR3 loop spans 15 amino acids. Losses at the gene ends were 4 bases for V and 1 base for J; bases not matched to a gene: 6. CDR1 is SGDLS, CDR2 YYNGEE, per germline. The CDR3 nucleotides are TGTGCCAGCAGCCGCGCGGGAGTTGGCACAGATACGCAGTATTTT. This codes for CASSRAGVGTDTQYF.

This clonotype was recorded a few times. J is TRBJ2-7 and V is TRBV12-3 or TRBV12-4; TRBD2 matches at 8 bases. V shed 6 bases, J shed 2 bases, and the junction held 6 bases outside the gene matches. The CDR3 totals 14 residues. Here the CDR3 DNA reads TGTGCCAGCAGCCCCCTCGGGGGGGCCTACGAGCAGTACTTC. It codes for CASSPLGGAYEQYF.

This clonotype was seen only a few times. The rearrangement links TRBV5-5 to TRBJ2-7; unclear D gene. The germline V and J ends were trimmed by 3 bases and 0 bases, with 7 bases remaining between them. The germline V gene has CDR1 SGHKS and CDR2 YYEKEE (reference sequence). There are 13 residues in the CDR3. CDR3 bases: TGTGCCAGCAGCTCGACCCGCTCCTACGAGCAGTACTTC. Its protein product is CASSSTRSYEQYF. The variable domain in full, completed from reference TRBV5-5 and TRBJ2-7, reads DAGVTQSPTHLIKTRGQQVTLRCSPISGHKSVSWYQQVLGQGPQFIFQYYEKEERGRGNFPDRFSARQFPNYSSELNVNALLLGDSALYLCASSSTRSYEQYFGPGTRLTVT.

The CDR3 nucleotides are TGTGCCAGCAGTTCTGGCAGTTTGCAGACCCAGTACTTC. Its protein is CASSSGSLQTQYF. The V call is TRBV12-3 or TRBV12-4, the J call TRBJ2-5; no clear D. This CDR3 region has 13 residues. V was clipped by 4 bases and J by 6 bases, with 12 bases between them.

The chain combines TRBV12-3 or TRBV12-4 with TRBJ2-1, with 7 positions matching TRBD2. The CDR3 has 16 residues. The V gene end was trimmed by 6 bases and the J gene end by 4 bases; junction bases not matched to a gene: 12. CDR3 sequence: CASRPRLAESYNEQFF. CDR3 nucleotides: TGTGCCAGCAGACCCAGGCTAGCGGAGAGTTACAATGAGCAGTTCTTC.

This sequence joins TRBV5-6 and TRBJ2-1; tentatively, D is TRBD2 (7 bases). CDR1 is SGHDT, CDR2 YYEEEE, per germline. The CDR3 has 15 amino acids. V lost 5 bases to trimming and J lost 7 bases, with 19 bases between them. The DNA for the CDR3 is TGTGCCAGCAGTTCGACGGGGGGCATGGGGAATGAGCAGTTCTTC. This gives the protein CASSSTGGMGNEQFF.

The rearrangement joins TRBV18 to TRBJ2-7; TRBD1 is a possible D gene (5 bases). The germline V gene encodes CDR1 KGHSH and CDR2 LQKENI. The ends were cut back, 5 bases at V and 6 bases at J, with 17 bases in the middle. The CDR3 sequence is 14 residues long. The chain's CDR3 is CASSSGATELEQYF. In DNA, the CDR3 is TGTGCCAGCTCAAGTGGGGCGACTGAGCTCGAGCAGTACTTC.

V is TRBV6-2 or TRBV6-3 and J is TRBJ2-5, with a weak D call TRBD1 (5 bases). The CDR3 length is 11 residues. CDR1 is MNHEY, CDR2 SVGEGT, per germline. V lost 5 bases, J lost 13 bases, and 14 bases lay in between. The CDR3 region is CASSQTGRPYF. The CDR3 nucleotides are TGTGCCAGCAGTCAAACAGGTCGTCCGTACTTC.

This chain's CDR3 is CASSPDTNTGELFF. The CDR3 nucleotides read TGTGCCAGCAGCCCCGATACCAACACCGGGGAGCTGTTTTTT. This rearrangement joins TRBV7-8 to TRBJ2-2; D unclear. The CDR3 loop spans 14 amino acids. Trimming removed 5 bases at V and 2 bases at J, with 9 bases between. Germline CDR1 is SGHVS and CDR2 is FQNEAQ. Supplemented by reference TRBV7-8 and TRBJ2-2, the full variable domain reads GAGVSQSPRYKVAKRGQDVALRCDPISGHVSLFWYQQALGQGPEFLTYFQNEAQLDKSGLPSDRFFAERPEGSVSTLKIQRTQQEDSAVYLCASSPDTNTGELFFGEGSRLTVL.

The gene calls are TRBV12-5 and TRBJ2-5, with D hard to call. V was trimmed by 1 base and J by 1 base, leaving 4 bases between them. CDR3 length: 13 residues. CDR1 is LGHNT and CDR2 is FRNRAP in the germline V gene. The CDR3 is CASGLAFQETQYF. DNA for the CDR3: TGTGCTAGTGGTTTGGCTTTCCAAGAGACCCAGTACTTC.

The genes are TRBV5-1 and TRBJ2-1; the D call may be TRBD1 or TRBD2 (6 bases each). The CDR3 has 15 residues. Germline CDR1 SGHRS, CDR2 YFSETQ. V shed 7 bases and J shed 7 bases, with 21 bases lying between them. The CDR3 reads CASELGGSQGNEQFF. In DNA, the CDR3 is TGCGCCAGCGAGCTAGGAGGGTCCCAGGGGAATGAGCAGTTCTTC.

This clonotype came up a few times. The chain joins TRBV29-1 to TRBJ2-7; perhaps TRBD2 as D (5 bases). Germline loops: CDR1 SQVTM, CDR2 ANQGSEA. V dropped 3 bases and J dropped 6 bases, with 12 bases sitting between them. The CDR3 covers 12 residues. Here the CDR3 DNA reads TGCAGCGTTGATGGGAGTCTCGGCGAGCAGTACTTC. Amino acid sequence: CSVDGSLGEQYF.

This clonotype was counted between two and nine times. CDR3 sequence (DNA): TGTGCCAGCAGTTACTCCAGGGAACTAGCGGGAGGGTTGGAAGAGACGCAGTATTTT. As protein: CASSYSRELAGGLEETQYF. V is TRBV6-2 or TRBV6-3 and J is TRBJ2-3; 13 bases are a match to TRBD2. The V gene's germline CDR1 is MNHEY and CDR2 SVGEGT. The CDR3 consists of 19 residues. V shed 0 bases and J 9 bases; nucleotides not matched to a gene: 15.

A few counts support this clonotype. The CDR3 protein is CASSLGSMVGNIQYF. In DNA, the CDR3 is TGTGCCAGCAGCTTAGGTTCAATGGTGGGAAACATTCAGTACTTC. The rearrangement joins TRBV7-8 to TRBJ2-4; D remains unclear. The V gene's germline CDR1 is SGHVS and CDR2 FQNEAQ. This CDR3 comprises 15 residues. The V gene lost 1 base and the J gene lost 6 bases, with 13 bases spanning the gap. Based on the CDR3 plus reference TRBV7-8 and TRBJ2-4, the full variable domain is GAGVSQSPRYKVAKRGQDVALRCDPISGHVSLFWYQQALGQGPEFLTYFQNEAQLDKSGLPSDRFFAERPEGSVSTLKIQRTQQEDSAVYLCASSLGSMVGNIQYFGAGTRLSVL.

This clonotype was counted ten times or more. The CDR3: CASRGAGETQYF. The CDR3 DNA follows: TGTGCCAGCCGGGGGGCGGGAGAGACCCAGTACTTC. The genes are TRBV6-6 and TRBJ2-5; possible D gene TRBD2, 7 bases. The germline CDR1 and CDR2 sequences are MNHNY and SVGAGI (reference sequence). With 8 bases removed from V and 4 bases from J, the gap between germline ends came to 11 bases. The CDR3 is made up of 12 amino acids.

This chain connects TRBV6-5 to TRBJ2-5; 7 bases fit TRBD2. Unmatched junction bases numbered 14, after V lost 6 bases and J lost 4 bases. Per the germline V gene, CDR1 is MNHEY and CDR2 is SVGAGI. The CDR3 is 16 amino acids. CDR3 sequence (DNA): TGTGCCAGCAGCCCGAGGCTGCGGGAGCTGAGAGAGACCCAGTACTTC. It specifies CASSPRLRELRETQYF.

A single count supports this clonotype. The rearrangement links TRBV7-8 to TRBJ2-6; D is perhaps TRBD2 (6 bases). The germline V gene has CDR1 SGHVS and CDR2 FQNEAQ. Trimming cost V 5 bases and J 0 bases, with 17 bases left between them. The CDR3 length is 18 residues. The CDR3 is CASSAPGLLGSGANVLTF. CDR3 DNA: TGTGCCAGCAGCGCCCCGGGACTCCTAGGCTCTGGGGCCAACGTCCTGACTTTC.